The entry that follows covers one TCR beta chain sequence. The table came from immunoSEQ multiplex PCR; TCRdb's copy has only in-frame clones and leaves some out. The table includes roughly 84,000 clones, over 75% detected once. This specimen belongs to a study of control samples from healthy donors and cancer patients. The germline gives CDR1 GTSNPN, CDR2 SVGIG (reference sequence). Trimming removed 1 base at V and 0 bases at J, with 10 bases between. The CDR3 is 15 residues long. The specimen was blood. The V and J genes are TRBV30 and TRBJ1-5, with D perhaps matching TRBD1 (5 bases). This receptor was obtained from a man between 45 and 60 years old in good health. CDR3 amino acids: CAWSGGSTSNQPQHF. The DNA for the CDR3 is TGTGCCTGGAGTGGGGGGTCTACTAGCAATCAGCCCCAGCATTTT.